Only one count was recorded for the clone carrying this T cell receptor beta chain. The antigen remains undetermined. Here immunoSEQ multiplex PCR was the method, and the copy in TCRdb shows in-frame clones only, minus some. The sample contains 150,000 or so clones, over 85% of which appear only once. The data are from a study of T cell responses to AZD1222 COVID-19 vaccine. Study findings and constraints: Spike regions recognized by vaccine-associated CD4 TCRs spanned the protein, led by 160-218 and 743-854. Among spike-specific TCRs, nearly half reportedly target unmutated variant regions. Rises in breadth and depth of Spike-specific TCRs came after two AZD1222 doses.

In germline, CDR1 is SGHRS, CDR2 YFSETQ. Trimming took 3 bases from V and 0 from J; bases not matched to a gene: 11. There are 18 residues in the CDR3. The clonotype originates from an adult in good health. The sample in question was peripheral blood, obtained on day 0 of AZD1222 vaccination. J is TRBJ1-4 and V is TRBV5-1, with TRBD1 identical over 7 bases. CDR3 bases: TGCGCCAGCAGCTGGGCCCGGGACAGCTATTCAACTAATGAAAAACTGTTTTTT. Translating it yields CASSWARDSYSTNEKLFF.